This T cell receptor (beta chain) was sequenced during a study of response to subunit inactivated influenza vaccine. Study-wide findings and caveats: It was suggested by the authors that few new T cells are recruited by each seasonal influenza vaccination.

The germline CDR1 and CDR2 sequences are SGHRS and YFSETQ. There are 12 residues in the CDR3. The germline V and J ends were trimmed by 6 bases and 6 bases, with 12 bases remaining between them. This clonotype was observed a few times. Its antigen remains unidentified. A single record per CDR3 protein comes from TCRdb applying MiXCR to the RT-PCR reads. The profile shows approximately 500,000 distinct CDR3 sequences, 14% of them singletons. This rearrangement joins TRBV5-1 to TRBJ1-1; perhaps TRBD1 as D (6 bases). The sequencing here drew on PBMCs from blood, taken 11 to 12 days after vaccination. The TCR comes from a man between 50 and 59 years old who received an inactivated influenza vaccine. Here the CDR3 reads CASKQGDAEAFF. The CDR3 nucleotides read TGCGCCAGCAAACAGGGCGACGCTGAAGCTTTCTTT. Based on the CDR3 plus reference TRBV5-1 and TRBJ1-1, the full variable domain is KAGVTQTPRYLIKTRGQQVTLSCSPISGHRSVSWYQQTPGQGLQFLFEYFSETQRNKGNFPGRFSGRQFSNSRSEMNVSTLELGDSALYLCASKQGDAEAFFGQGTRLTVV.